This T cell receptor beta chain is drawn from a study of cytomegalovirus exposure and HLA in healthy donors (dated by TCRdb to 2016 to 2017). Broadly, across the study: In an earlier analysis of under 750 of the donors, approximately 260 Gb of sequence data and 90 million to 130 million unique TCR beta sequences from some 170 million T cells were reported. The number of donors typed differed by locus, with about 629-640 for A, B, C, DRB1 and DQB1, roughly 520 for DQA1, some 570 for DPA1, and approximately 470 for DPB1. A later genetic analysis used genome-wide SNP genotypes for about 65% of the roughly 670 donors, treating that subset as a discovery cohort. HLA typing covered class I and class II loci at four-digit resolution. Every discovery cohort repertoire had been produced on one sequencing platform. Because of strong linkage in the cohort, five DR-DQ haplotypes were treated as single units for association and clustering. Donor age, sex, ethnicity and CMV serostatus were compiled together with the repertoire data. The later analysis used no new phenotypic data to find candidate immune exposures, relying instead on TCR beta sequences and their occurrence across donors. The genetic ancestry cluster associated with self-reported Caucasian donors included 80% to 90% of the 350 to 500 genotyped donors. The study profiled the T cell repertoires of 666 subjects by immunosequencing and related them to cytomegalovirus serostatus. A later analysis re-analyzed previously published TCR beta repertoires from 666 donors and added high-resolution HLA genotyping to study TCR occurrence patterns. In an earlier analysis of a few hundred of the donors, high-throughput TCR beta sequencing was used to judge whether each TCR beta V gene segment behaved as functional or pseudogenic. The study combined high-throughput TCR immunosequencing, statistical association of individual TCRs with disease status, and machine learning to predict cytomegalovirus infection status. The study was designed to test whether signatures of past pathogen exposure could be identified by cataloging public T cell receptors. A separate validation cohort of over 95 different subjects was used in addition to the approximately 700-subject first cohort. Approximately 300 gigabases of sequencing data and around 88 million unique TCR sequences made up an early release that covered fewer than 650 HLA-typed donors. Among about 400 genotyped donors of the cohort, an average of around 220,000 unique TCR beta nucleotide sequences was sequenced per donor, of which about 20% were non-productive. What the study reported, not specific to this receptor: The presence/absence analyses assumed that sequencing depth was roughly uniform across donors, and that assumption may not be true. The authors suggested that the approach could potentially be generalized to other disease states and immunological phenotypes. A further reported finding was that TCR beta sequences accurately predicted the HLA-A and HLA-B alleles for most subjects in the first cohort. While some public TCRs were present in many individuals, most TCR sequences turned up only very rarely across donors. Assigning TCR associations to individual alleles was difficult when HLA alleles, especially DR and DQ, strongly co-occurred. A later analysis found that most CMV-associated TCR beta chains appeared HLA-restricted, with HLA associations seemingly driven largely by CMV exposure. Compared with the 666-donor mean, donors in an Asian-associated ancestry cluster had fewer N-insertions in productive TCRs, according to a later genetic analysis. Linkage disequilibrium might explain the correlated functional status among segregating V segments, but an unknown experimental factor could not be ruled out. For the cohort, immune exposure information was limited to CMV serostatus. Only TCR beta chains were sequenced in this cohort, and the absence of alpha or paired-chain data limited detectable features. According to a later analysis, TCR association rates differed among HLA loci, with DRB1 alleles showing the most associated TCRs and HLA-C alleles showing the fewest. A later analysis found that HLA-associated TCR beta chains were more clonally expanded and had lower generation probabilities than equally common non-associated chains. A later genetic analysis associated a missense DCLRE1C variant with V-gene and J-gene trimming of TCR beta chains, and an independent cohort replicated the association. About 15 rarely observed V segments, including chromosome 9 orphons, were excluded from the earlier analysis of some 590 of the donors because counts were too low. The classifier was reported to diagnose cytomegalovirus status with high specificity and sensitivity in both the original cohort and the validation cohort. Specific HLA alleles were associated with 15,000 to 20,000 TCR beta sequences at a false discovery rate of 0.05 in a later analysis. In a later analysis, several top co-occurrence clusters were reported to appear linked to parvovirus B19, influenza, CMV and Epstein-Barr virus. Because the 87-base-pair reads could not distinguish some IMGT-functional V segments, including TRBV6-2 and TRBV6-3, those segments were excluded. In vitro tests confirmed that a few of the cytomegalovirus-associated TCR beta chains recognize cytomegalovirus antigens. Broadly in line with IMGT annotations, most TCR beta V segments showed up in productive rearrangements about 87% or about 30% of the time in an earlier analysis of several hundred of the donors. The sequencing pipeline was judged likely to have produced a cluster of highly shared sequence variants as a technical artifact. HLA typing was unavailable for some donors at each locus, so association tests used only the typed subset. A total of fewer than 200 TCR beta chains were listed by the study as associated with cytomegalovirus.

On this clone: This clone's antigen is unknown. No much larger clone exists at a distance of one base, and base qualities are not known.

The library was generated by the immunoSEQ multiplex PCR assay. The multiplex PCR relied on a mix of 60 forward primers for TCR Vbeta segments and 13 reverse primers for TCR Jbeta segments. The CDR3 region of rearranged TCR beta genes was amplified from genomic DNA with a multiplex PCR assay. Amplified TCR beta libraries were sequenced as 87-base-pair reads on the Illumina HiSeq System. The authors' analysis ran thus. A later analysis tallied some 79 million unique TCR beta chains across the 666 repertoires, and 10 million to 11 million of those chains were shared by two or more donors. Raw reads were error-corrected and collapsed into unique sequences with a nearest-neighbor algorithm that merged closely related sequences to remove PCR and sequencing errors. V, D and J gene segments were assigned by aligning CDR3 sequences to IMGT reference sequences. For a sequence to be retained, a match of at least six nucleotides was required to both a V gene segment and a J gene segment. Rearrangements were classified as productive when the CDR3 lacked stop codons and remained in frame with V and J, and all other rearrangements were classified as non-productive. CDR3 was defined according to IMGT convention as the region running from the second conserved V-encoded cysteine to the conserved J-encoded phenylalanine. Sequences without an unambiguous match to a single V gene segment were excluded from the earlier analysis of several hundred of the donors. An earlier analysis of a few hundred of the donors classified V segments as functional when productive rearrangements were above 56.7% and as segregating when the standard deviation between donors was above 5%. A statistical classification framework was built for diagnosing cytomegalovirus status from the catalog of TCR beta chain sequences. In a later analysis, V and J genes were assigned by comparing TCR nucleotide sequences against IMGT/GENE-DB human TR gene sequences. In a later analysis, CDR3 sequences and most-parsimonious VDJ recombination scenarios were assigned using the TCRdist pipeline. In a later analysis, each TCR beta chain was defined by its CDR3 amino acid sequence together with its V-gene family, and reads without a unique V-gene family were excluded. As a way to deal with suspected cross-contamination and a sequencing artifact, a later analysis dropped 592 nucleotide sequences that were highly shared and had low generation probability. In a later analysis, a clonal expansion index was calculated for each public chain from normalized within-repertoire ranks of inferred template counts. Generation probabilities in a later analysis came from a VDJ recombination model fitted to out-of-frame rearrangements, and those results were checked against IGoR. Hypergeometric tests were used in a later analysis to score TCR-TCR, TCR-HLA and TCR-CMV co-occurrence, with a repertoire-size bias correction applied to the TCR pairs. A later analysis estimated false discovery rates by permuting HLA or CMV assignments 20 times. In a later analysis, co-occurring TCRs were grouped using DBSCAN, with TCRdist sequence similarity added in when clustering inside HLA-allele-positive subsets. Co-occurrence clustering excluded repertoires with fewer than 30,000 or more than 120,000 public chains, plus five with anomalous nucleotide sharing. This is the immuneACCESS table as TCRdb keeps it, with only in-frame sequences that have V and J called. A part of the clones is gone; compared with another copy, unresolved V genes explain less than half, and the rest is unexplained. V and J calls and clone size are those listed in that table; D and trimming were worked out from the DNA. Here the sample has 150,000 to 200,000 clones; about 73% occur a single time. The leading ten clones occupy approximately 3.1% of the sample.

The cohort consisted of 650 to 700 healthy bone marrow donors. At the time of sampling, every cohort member was nominally healthy, though immune exposures that went unrecorded were likely present. The donor tested CMV seronegative and was one of the 352 seronegative cohort members. Each donor provided a peripheral blood sample, and peripheral blood mononuclear cells were used for TCR beta sequencing. Genomic DNA extraction from the blood cell samples was performed with the Qiagen DNeasy Blood Extraction Kit. The CDR3 starts with the cysteine, ends with the phenylalanine, and has 12 residues. Of the read, only the CDR3 DNA is kept; its 36 bases are in frame from base 1. Cut back by 2 bases and 5 bases, the V and J ends lie 4 bases apart. According to the germline V gene, CDR1 reads MDHEN and CDR2 reads SYDVKM.

The sample taken for sequencing was PBMCs. The chain joins TRBV28 to TRBJ1-5, with the D gene too uncertain to name. This receptor was taken from a middle-aged woman in good health and CMV-seronegative. The CDR3 corresponds to CASSLPDQPQHF. The DNA is TGTGCCAGCAGTTTACCCGATCAGCCCCAGCATTTT.